A selection of T cell receptor beta chains follows, all from one sample in a study of response to subunit inactivated influenza vaccine. TCRdb re-called the RT-PCR reads with MiXCR, one entry per CDR3 protein. This sample carries over 400,000 distinct CDR3 sequences, over 9.5% of them seen once, and the ten largest clones take approximately 12%. The input for sequencing was PBMCs from blood, taken around seven weeks after vaccination. All receptors derive from a man aged 45-65 years who received an inactivated influenza vaccine. The conserved cysteine and the conserved F or W are not part of the CDR3 here. Clone size, where shown, is once, few, many, or a class for clones that have expanded.

TRBV29-1,TRBJ2-1,many,SVESVEETSHNEQF
TRBV29-1,TRBJ2-5,-,SAGGQETQY
TRBV27,TRBJ2-3,few,ASGGGSWPDTQY
TRBV20-1,TRBJ2-1,-,SARDVRGETYNEQF
TRBV14,TRBJ2-2,-,ASSRDRTSTGELF
TRBV5-1,TRBJ2-3,many,ASSEESAGGPDTQY
TRBV12-3/TRBV12-4,TRBJ1-5,many,ASSLGLSGNQPQH
TRBV15,TRBJ2-2,-,ATSRDVMAGELF
TRBV9,TRBJ2-1,-,ASSVVERPSDEQF
TRBV12-3/TRBV12-4,TRBJ1-1,-,ASTGGAYNTEAF
TRBV6-5,TRBJ2-7,few,ASSYTGWGIGTYEQY
TRBV28,TRBJ2-3,few,ASSWTGVFLTDTQY
TRBV6-5,TRBJ2-6,-,ASSYKGANFLT
TRBV10-3,TRBJ2-7,few,ATTRGTAIHYEQY
TRBV5-6,TRBJ2-7,few,ASSSGRNYEQY
TRBV18,TRBJ2-1,-,ASSRGLESYNEQF
TRBV12-3/TRBV12-4,TRBJ2-5,few,ASSLVSGGAETQY
TRBV7-9,TRBJ2-3,-,ASSLTRLAGVPDTQY
TRBV20-1,TRBJ2-1,many,SARGLAGAAYNEQF
TRBV5-1,TRBJ2-6,few,ASSPRPLTSGANVLT
TRBV16,TRBJ1-1,few,ASSQSIDRVSGTEAF
TRBV20-1,TRBJ2-7,-,SALREGHWEQY
TRBV20-1,TRBJ1-5,few,SARDPGDWQPQH
TRBV30,TRBJ2-1,-,AWSQGASYNEQF
TRBV20-1,TRBJ2-5,-,SASQSGGLRETQY
TRBV7-2,TRBJ1-1,many,ASSLGAGMNTEAF
TRBV10-3,TRBJ2-5,-,AISEATETQY
TRBV5-5,TRBJ1-6,many,ASSLRPLESYNSPLH
TRBV4-2,TRBJ2-1,many,ASSQLAGVVNEQF
TRBV5-6,TRBJ1-6,few,ASSGPIDYNSPLH
TRBV28,TRBJ2-5,few,ASSFASGGRGGTQY
TRBV20-1,TRBJ2-7,many,SARARVGLQSYEQY
TRBV7-2,TRBJ2-7,-,ASSVGLDYEQY
TRBV7-3,TRBJ2-1,-,ASSLTGRGASGRALTQF
TRBV7-2,TRBJ2-1,many,ASSPLIGHNYNEQF
TRBV5-1,TRBJ2-1,few,ASKQQEDRYNEQFFGEQF
TRBV20-1,TRBJ1-6,many,SARANPLTGISSPLH
TRBV6-1,TRBJ2-1,many,ASSPTGSYNEQF
TRBV29-1,TRBJ2-5,many,SVQDRVWETQY
TRBV11-2,TRBJ2-1,few,ASSPQLEEQF
TRBV27,TRBJ2-4,few,ASSQDKNIQY
TRBV7-2,TRBJ1-1,few,ASSYRQGRAMNTEAF
TRBV5-4,TRBJ1-1,-,ASSLEGLATEAF
TRBV2,TRBJ2-2,-,ASTPVAEGELF
TRBV5-6,TRBJ2-1,many,ASSLGTGDVYYNEQF
TRBV28,TRBJ2-7,-,ASKGQTSYEQY
TRBV12-3/TRBV12-4,TRBJ2-5,-,ASSSYRGSAQY
TRBV28,TRBJ2-1,few,ASSSDPWASADSYNEQF
TRBV12-3/TRBV12-4,TRBJ2-2,-,ATITFNTGELF
TRBV2,TRBJ2-3,-,ASSDRLRTDTQY
TRBV5-5,TRBJ2-5,-,ASSLPQGTRETQY